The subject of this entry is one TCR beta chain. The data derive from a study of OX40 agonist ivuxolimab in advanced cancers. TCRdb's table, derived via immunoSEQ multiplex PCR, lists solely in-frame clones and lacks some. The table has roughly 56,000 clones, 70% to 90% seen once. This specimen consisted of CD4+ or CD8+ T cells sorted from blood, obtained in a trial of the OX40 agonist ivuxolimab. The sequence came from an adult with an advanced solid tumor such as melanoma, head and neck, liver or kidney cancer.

CDR3 residues: CASSFTSGTTYEQYF. The CDR3, as DNA: TGTGCCAGCAGTTTTACTAGCGGGACTACCTACGAGCAGTACTTC. This chain links TRBV7-2 with TRBJ2-7; TRBD2 matches 10 bases. This CDR3 comprises 15 residues. The V segment lost 6 bases and the J segment 2 bases; nucleotides outside the gene matches: 7. The germline V gene has CDR1 SGHTA and CDR2 FQGNSA.